The entry below describes one TCR beta chain. Its antigen is unknown. The sample holds no much larger clone one base away, and base qualities are not on file. The record originates from a study of T cell changes during pregnancy in multiple sclerosis (dated by TCRdb to between 2018 and 2021). About the full investigation: The study looked at changes in the T cell repertoire across pregnancy in women with multiple sclerosis.

CDR1 and CDR2 are read off the germline V gene as LGHNA and YNFKEQ. Relative to germline, V is 3 bases shorter and J is 0 bases shorter, with 11 bases between their ends. Including cysteine and phenylalanine, the CDR3 has 15 amino acids. Of the read, only the CDR3 DNA is kept; its 45 bases are in frame from base 1. Libraries came from the immunoSEQ multiplex PCR assay. The table was pulled from immuneACCESS by TCRdb, which kept in-frame rearrangements only. Such tables lose some clones; where checked, under half of the loss comes from unresolved V genes, and the rest has no known cause. The sample contains about 44,000 clones, 96% of them found a single time. The ten largest clonotypes hold approximately 1% of the sample.

This specimen consisted of peripheral blood, obtained in the second trimester of pregnancy. This sequence was found in a female donor with multiple sclerosis, enrolled in a pregnancy study. The chain is made from TRBV4-2 and TRBJ1-1; the best D guess is TRBD1, with 5 bases matching. The DNA sequence is TGTGCCAGCAGCCAGGCTTCGACAGTGAACACTGAAGCTTTCTTT. Translated, it reads CASSQASTVNTEAFF.